This record covers a single TCR beta chain. V was pared by 5 bases and J by 6 bases, with 14 bases between. CDR1 MNHEY and CDR2 SMNVEV come from the germline V gene (reference sequence). This CDR3 contains 14 residues. Here immunoSEQ multiplex PCR was the method, and the copy in TCRdb shows in-frame clones only, minus some. Here the sample spans fewer than 650,000 clones, around 80% being singletons. This sample is part of a study of shared clonotypes between healthy human individuals. The sequenced material came from PBMCs. The chain has TRBV27 and TRBJ2-1, with D maybe TRBD1 (6 bases). This TCR derives from a woman aged 40 to 50 in good health. Some clones in this sample may be carry-over from other donors' samples. DNA for the CDR3: TGTGCCAGCAGTCCCCTAGCAGGGGTCAATGAGCAGTTCTTC. It yields the protein CASSPLAGVNEQFF.